This T cell receptor beta chain emerged from a study of identical twins. TCRdb passed the 5' RACE reads through MiXCR, listing each CDR3 protein once. The table lists about 470,000 distinct CDR3 sequences, approximately 24% of them singletons. V was shortened by 2 bases and J by 5 bases, with 12 bases between the two germline ends. This CDR3 spans 14 amino acids. The V gene's germline CDR1 is LGHDT and CDR2 YNNKEL (reference sequence). The same sample was also studied in work on T cells expressing NK-cell markers.

The chain is built from TRBV3-1 and TRBJ1-1, with D hard to call. The sample taken for sequencing was CD4+ T cells sorted from blood. This TCR was sampled from a woman between 18 and 30 years old in good health. The CDR3 region has the DNA TGTGCCAGCAGCCAATCGGGAGGAATAACTGAAGCTTTCTTT. Its translation is CASSQSGGITEAFF.